This T cell receptor beta chain was identified in a study of T cells after yellow fever vaccination. Germline CDR1 and CDR2: KGHSY and FQNENV. V lost 7 bases to trimming and J lost 6 bases, with 16 bases between them. This CDR3 is 15 amino acids long. TCRdb passed the 5' RACE reads through MiXCR, listing each CDR3 protein once. The sample includes some 560,000 distinct CDR3 sequences, over 15% of them seen just once. Sample: PBMCs, taken 15 days after the yellow fever booster vaccination. This chain connects TRBV16 to TRBJ2-6; the D is unclear. The origin of this receptor is a man aged 25-45 years who received the YFV17D yellow fever vaccine. The DNA for the CDR3 is TGTGCCAGCACCTCACCGTCCGCTCAGGCCAACGTCCTGACTTTC. Protein product: CASTSPSAQANVLTF.